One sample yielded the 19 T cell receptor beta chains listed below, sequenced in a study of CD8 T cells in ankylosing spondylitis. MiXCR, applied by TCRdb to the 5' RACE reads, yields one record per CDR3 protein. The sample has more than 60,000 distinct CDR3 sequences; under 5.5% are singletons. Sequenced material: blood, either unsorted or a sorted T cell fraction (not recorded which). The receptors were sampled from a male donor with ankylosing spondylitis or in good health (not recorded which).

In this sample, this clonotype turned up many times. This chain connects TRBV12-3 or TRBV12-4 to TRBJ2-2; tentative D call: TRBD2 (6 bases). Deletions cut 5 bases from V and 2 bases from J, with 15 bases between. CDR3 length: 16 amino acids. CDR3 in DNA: TGTGCCAGCAGTCGGGAGCCGACCACTAACACCGGGGAGCTGTTTTTT. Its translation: CASSREPTTNTGELFF.

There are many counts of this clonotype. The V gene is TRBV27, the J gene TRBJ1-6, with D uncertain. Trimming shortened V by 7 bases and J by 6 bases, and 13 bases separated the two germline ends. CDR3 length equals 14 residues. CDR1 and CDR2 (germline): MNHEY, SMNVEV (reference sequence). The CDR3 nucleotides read TGTGCCAGCACCGACGGACGGATTAATTCACCCCTCCACTTT. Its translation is CASTDGRINSPLHF.

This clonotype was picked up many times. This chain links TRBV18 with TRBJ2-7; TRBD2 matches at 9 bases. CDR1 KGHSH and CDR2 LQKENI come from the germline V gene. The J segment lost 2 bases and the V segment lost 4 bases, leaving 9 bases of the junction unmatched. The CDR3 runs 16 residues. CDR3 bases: TGTGCCAGCTCACAATCCCTTAGCGGGGGTACCTACGAGCAGTACTTC. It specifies CASSQSLSGGTYEQYF.

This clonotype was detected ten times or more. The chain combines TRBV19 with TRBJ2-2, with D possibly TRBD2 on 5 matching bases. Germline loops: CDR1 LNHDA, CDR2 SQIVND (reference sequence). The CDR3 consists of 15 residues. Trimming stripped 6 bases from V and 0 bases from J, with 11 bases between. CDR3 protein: CASRLGGPNTGELFF. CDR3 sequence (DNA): TGTGCCAGTAGACTGGGCGGGCCGAACACCGGGGAGCTGTTTTTT.

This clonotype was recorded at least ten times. The CDR3 nucleotides are TGTGCCAGCAGCTTAGTATCGGGGAATCAGCCCCAGCATTTT. Its translation: CASSLVSGNQPQHF. The chain links TRBV7-8 to TRBJ1-5; D gene ambiguous. The V and J ends lost 1 base and 4 bases respectively, with 8 bases between them. From germline, CDR1 is SGHVS and CDR2 FQNEAQ. This CDR3 spans 14 amino acids.

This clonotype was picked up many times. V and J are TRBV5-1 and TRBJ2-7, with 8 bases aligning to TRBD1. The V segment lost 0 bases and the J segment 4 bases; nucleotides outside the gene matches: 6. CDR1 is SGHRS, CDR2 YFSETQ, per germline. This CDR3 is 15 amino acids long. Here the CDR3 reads CASSLGGQGWYEQYF. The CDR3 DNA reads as TGCGCCAGCAGCTTGGGCGGACAGGGTTGGTACGAGCAGTACTTC. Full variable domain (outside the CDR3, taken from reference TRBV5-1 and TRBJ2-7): KAGVTQTPRYLIKTRGQQVTLSCSPISGHRSVSWYQQTPGQGLQFLFEYFSETQRNKGNFPGRFSGRQFSNSRSEMNVSTLELGDSALYLCASSLGGQGWYEQYFGPGTRLTVT.

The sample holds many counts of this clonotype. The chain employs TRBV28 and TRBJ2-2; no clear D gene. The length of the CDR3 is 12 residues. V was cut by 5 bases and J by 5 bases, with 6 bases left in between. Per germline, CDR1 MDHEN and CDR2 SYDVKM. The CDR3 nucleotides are TGTGCCAGCAGTCTGAGGACCGGGGAGCTGTTTTTT. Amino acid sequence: CASSLRTGELFF.

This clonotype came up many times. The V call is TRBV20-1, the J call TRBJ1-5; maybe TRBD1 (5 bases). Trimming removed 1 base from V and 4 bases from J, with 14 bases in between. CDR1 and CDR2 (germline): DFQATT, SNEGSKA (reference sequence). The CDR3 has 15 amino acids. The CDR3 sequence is CSARGAEGINQPQHF. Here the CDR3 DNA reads TGCAGTGCTAGAGGGGCAGAGGGGATTAATCAGCCCCAGCATTTT.

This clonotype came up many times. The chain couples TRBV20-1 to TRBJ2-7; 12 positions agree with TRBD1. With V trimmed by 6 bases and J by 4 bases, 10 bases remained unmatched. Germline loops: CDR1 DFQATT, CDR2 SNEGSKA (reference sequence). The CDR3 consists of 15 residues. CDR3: CSATQPGQGAYEQYF. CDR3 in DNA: TGCAGTGCCACACAGCCGGGACAGGGGGCGTACGAGCAGTACTTC.

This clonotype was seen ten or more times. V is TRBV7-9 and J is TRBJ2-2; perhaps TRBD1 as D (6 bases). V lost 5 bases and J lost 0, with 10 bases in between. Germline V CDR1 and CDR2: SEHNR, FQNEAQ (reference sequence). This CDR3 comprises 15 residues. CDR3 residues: CASSLTGSNTGELFF. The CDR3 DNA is TGTGCCAGCAGCCTGACAGGATCGAACACCGGGGAGCTGTTTTTT.

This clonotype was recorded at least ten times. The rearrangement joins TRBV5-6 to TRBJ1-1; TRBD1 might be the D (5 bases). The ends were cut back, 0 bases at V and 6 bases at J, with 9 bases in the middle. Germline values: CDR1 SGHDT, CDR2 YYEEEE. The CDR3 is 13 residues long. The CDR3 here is CASSLGGVAEAFF. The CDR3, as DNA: TGTGCCAGCAGCTTGGGGGGGGTGGCTGAAGCTTTCTTT.

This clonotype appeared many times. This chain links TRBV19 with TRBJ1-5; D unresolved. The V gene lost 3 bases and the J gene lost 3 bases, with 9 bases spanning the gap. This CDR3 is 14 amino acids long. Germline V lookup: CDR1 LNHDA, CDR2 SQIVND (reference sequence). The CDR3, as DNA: TGTGCCAGTAGTATCATTGGTGACAATCAGCCCCAGCATTTT. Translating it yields CASSIIGDNQPQHF.

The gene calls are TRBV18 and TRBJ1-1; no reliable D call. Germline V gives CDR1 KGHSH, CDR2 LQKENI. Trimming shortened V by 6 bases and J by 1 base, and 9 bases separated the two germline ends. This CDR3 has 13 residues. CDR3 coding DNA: TGTGCCAGCTCGCCCGGACGGAACACTGAAGCTTTCTTT. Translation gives CASSPGRNTEAFF.

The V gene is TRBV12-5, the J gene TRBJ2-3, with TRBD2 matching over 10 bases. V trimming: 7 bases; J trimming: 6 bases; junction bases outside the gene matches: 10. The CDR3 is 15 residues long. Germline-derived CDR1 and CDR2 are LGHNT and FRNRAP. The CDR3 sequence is CASAMSGGAADTQYF. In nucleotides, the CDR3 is TGTGCTAGTGCCATGAGCGGGGGGGCGGCTGATACGCAGTATTTT.

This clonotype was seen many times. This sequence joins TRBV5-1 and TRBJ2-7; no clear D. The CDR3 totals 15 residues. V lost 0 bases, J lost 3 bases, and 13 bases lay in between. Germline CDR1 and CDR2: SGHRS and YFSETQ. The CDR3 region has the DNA TGCGCCAGCAGCTTGGGCCTGCGGCCAGACTACGAGCAGTACTTC. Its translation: CASSLGLRPDYEQYF. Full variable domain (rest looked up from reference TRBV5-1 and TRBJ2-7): KAGVTQTPRYLIKTRGQQVTLSCSPISGHRSVSWYQQTPGQGLQFLFEYFSETQRNKGNFPGRFSGRQFSNSRSEMNVSTLELGDSALYLCASSLGLRPDYEQYFGPGTRLTVT.

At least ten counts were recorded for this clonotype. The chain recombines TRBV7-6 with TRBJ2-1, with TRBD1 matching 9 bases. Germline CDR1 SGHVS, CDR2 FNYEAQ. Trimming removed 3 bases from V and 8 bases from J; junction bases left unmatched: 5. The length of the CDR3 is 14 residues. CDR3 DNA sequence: TGTGCCAGCAGCTTGGGGACAGGGTTCGATGAGCAGTTCTTC. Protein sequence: CASSLGTGFDEQFF. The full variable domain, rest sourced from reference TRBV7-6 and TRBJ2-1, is GAGVSQSPRYKVTKRGQDVALRCDPISGHVSLYWYRQALGQGPEFLTYFNYEAQQDKSGLPNDRFSAERPEGSISTLTIQRTEQRDSAMYRCASSLGTGFDEQFFGPGTRLTVL.

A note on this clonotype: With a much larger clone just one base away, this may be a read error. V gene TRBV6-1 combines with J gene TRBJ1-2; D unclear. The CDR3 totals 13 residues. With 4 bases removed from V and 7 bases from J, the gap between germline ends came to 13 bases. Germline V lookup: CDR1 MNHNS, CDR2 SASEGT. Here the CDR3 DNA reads TGTGCCAGCAGTGCCCGGGAAGGTGGTGGCTACACCTTC. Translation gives CASSAREGGGYTF.

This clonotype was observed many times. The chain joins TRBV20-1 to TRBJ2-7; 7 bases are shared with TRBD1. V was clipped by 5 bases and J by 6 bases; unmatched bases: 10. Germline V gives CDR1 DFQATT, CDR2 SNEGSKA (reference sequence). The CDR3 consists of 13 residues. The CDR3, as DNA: TGCAGTGCTTTAGACAGGGTAGGACGCGAGCAGTACTTC. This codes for CSALDRVGREQYF.

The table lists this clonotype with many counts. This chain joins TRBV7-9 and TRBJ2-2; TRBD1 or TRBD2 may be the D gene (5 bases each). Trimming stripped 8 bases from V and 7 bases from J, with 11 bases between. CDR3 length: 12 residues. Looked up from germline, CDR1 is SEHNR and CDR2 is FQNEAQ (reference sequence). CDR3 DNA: TGTGCCAGCGCCGGGGACGTCGGGGAGCTGTTTTTT. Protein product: CASAGDVGELFF.